The present T cell receptor (beta chain) was sequenced within a study of CD8 T cells in Susac syndrome. Per the germline V gene, CDR1 is SGHAT and CDR2 is FQNNGV. The V end lost 3 bases, the J end lost 7 bases, and 10 bases lay between the germline ends. The CDR3 is 13 amino acids. Multiple sclerosis controls were treatment-naive patients with stable or active relapsing-remitting disease. RNA, at about 0.45 to 1 ug, was reverse transcribed with random hexamers. TCRdb passed the immunoSEQ multiplex PCR reads through MiXCR, listing each CDR3 protein once. The data hold 300,000 or so distinct CDR3 sequences, with roughly nine tenths observed a single time.

The sequence was collected from a human donor with multiple sclerosis. The chain joins TRBV11-2 to TRBJ2-1, with D uncertain. The sequenced sample consisted of CD4+ T cells from PBMCs. The CDR3 DNA sequence: TGTGCCAGCAGCTTCACGGCGTGGAATGAGCAGTTCTTC. Translated, it gives CASSFTAWNEQFF.